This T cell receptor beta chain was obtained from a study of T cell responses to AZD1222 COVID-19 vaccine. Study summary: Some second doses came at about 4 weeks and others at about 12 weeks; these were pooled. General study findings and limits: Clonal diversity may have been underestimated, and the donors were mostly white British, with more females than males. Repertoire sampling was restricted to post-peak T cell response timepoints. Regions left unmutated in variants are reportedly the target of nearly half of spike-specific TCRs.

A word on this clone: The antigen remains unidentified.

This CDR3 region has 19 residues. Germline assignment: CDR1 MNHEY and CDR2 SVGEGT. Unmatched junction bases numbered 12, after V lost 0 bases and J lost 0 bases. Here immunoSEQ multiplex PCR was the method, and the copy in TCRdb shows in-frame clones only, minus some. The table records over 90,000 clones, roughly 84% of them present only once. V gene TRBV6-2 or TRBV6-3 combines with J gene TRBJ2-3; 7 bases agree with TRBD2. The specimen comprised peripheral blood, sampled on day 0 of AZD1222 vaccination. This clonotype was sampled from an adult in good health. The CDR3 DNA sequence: TGTGCCAGCAGTTACTCCCCCGGGACTAATCCCTCGAGCACAGATACGCAGTATTTT. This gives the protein CASSYSPGTNPSSTDTQYF.